The clone carrying this T cell receptor (beta chain) was seen only once. Antigen: not known. This sample was taken from a study of T cell responses to AZD1222 COVID-19 vaccine. TCRdb's table, derived via immunoSEQ multiplex PCR, lists solely in-frame clones and lacks some. This repertoire shows 130,000 to 150,000 clones, about 91% found once; its top ten account for around 15%. General study findings and limits: Spike-specific TCR breadth and depth were elevated following two AZD1222 doses.

CDR3 length: 15 amino acids. Trimming took 0 bases from V and 4 from J, leaving 13 bases between them. CDR1 SGHRS and CDR2 YFSETQ come from the germline V gene. Here the sequenced sample was peripheral blood, taken on day 0 of AZD1222 vaccination. V gene TRBV5-1 combines with J gene TRBJ1-2, with a possible D match to TRBD1 (6 bases). The receptor was derived from an adult in good health. This CDR3 reads CASSLEGVVSYGYTF. The CDR3 coding sequence is TGCGCCAGCAGCTTGGAGGGGGTCGTGAGCTATGGCTACACCTTC. Combining the CDR3 with reference TRBV5-1 and TRBJ1-2 gives the whole variable domain KAGVTQTPRYLIKTRGQQVTLSCSPISGHRSVSWYQQTPGQGLQFLFEYFSETQRNKGNFPGRFSGRQFSNSRSEMNVSTLELGDSALYLCASSLEGVVSYGYTFGSGTRLTVV.